Listed here are 15 T cell receptor beta chains from one sample, sequenced in a study of cytomegalovirus exposure and HLA in healthy donors. A multiplex PCR was run with 60 Vbeta primers and 13 Jbeta primers. Clones were sequenced by immunoSEQ multiplex PCR, and TCRdb holds only the in-frame ones, with some missing. The sample lists some 110,000 clones; roughly two thirds were seen once. Sample: PBMCs. These receptors were taken from a woman in her 30s in good health and CMV-seronegative.

The V gene is TRBV5-1, the J gene TRBJ1-6, with 11 bases that match TRBD1. Trimming took 4 bases from V and 12 from J; bases not matched to a gene: 12. Germline-derived CDR1 and CDR2 are SGHRS and YFSETQ. The CDR3 totals 16 residues. CDR3 nucleotides: TGCGCCAGCAGCGCATCCGGGACAGGGGGACTCCAACCCCTCCACTTT. Translated: CASSASGTGGLQPLHF.

The V gene is TRBV28, the J gene TRBJ1-2, with D possibly matching TRBD1 (5 bases). Germline-derived CDR1 and CDR2 are MDHEN and SYDVKM. The CDR3 runs 14 residues. V dropped 1 base and J dropped 5 bases, with 11 bases sitting between them. CDR3 amino acids: CASSLYGQGYGYTF. The CDR3 DNA is TGTGCCAGCAGTTTATATGGGCAGGGTTATGGCTACACCTTC.

This clone has a handful of counts. The gene calls are TRBV28 and TRBJ1-3; 8 bases agree with TRBD1. CDR1 is MDHEN, CDR2 SYDVKM, per germline. The junction had 10 bases not matched to a gene; V was cut back by 8 bases and J by 1 base. The CDR3 totals 16 residues. CDR3 protein: CASGLKQGASGNTIYF. The CDR3 coding sequence is TGTGCCAGCGGCCTAAAGCAGGGGGCATCTGGAAACACCATATATTTT.

The chain is built from TRBV27 and TRBJ2-2; 7 bases map to TRBD2. J gave up 3 bases and V 6 bases, and 4 bases lay outside the gene matches. Germline V CDR1 and CDR2: MNHEY, SMNVEV (reference sequence). This CDR3 spans 14 amino acids. The CDR3 reads CASRTSSYTGELFF. CDR3 coding DNA: TGTGCCAGCAGGACTAGCAGCTACACCGGGGAGCTGTTTTTT.

This chain joins TRBV11-2 and TRBJ2-7; a possible D gene is TRBD2 (5 bases). The CDR3 length is 14 residues. The germline V gene has CDR1 SGHAT and CDR2 FQNNGV. V lost 7 bases to trimming and J lost 3 bases, with 16 bases between them. The CDR3 region has the DNA TGTGCCAGCACCCCCCTACTAGTAGGCTACGAGCAGTACTTC. This gives the protein CASTPLLVGYEQYF.

The chain combines TRBV7-6 with TRBJ2-3; 9 bases are a match to TRBD2. The CDR3 is 14 amino acids. Germline V gene sequence: CDR1 SGHVS, CDR2 FNYEAQ. Trimming cost V 6 bases and J 4 bases; bases outside gene matches: 5. The CDR3 here is CASSGSGSPDTQYF. In nucleotides, the CDR3 is TGTGCCAGCAGTGGTAGCGGGAGCCCAGATACGCAGTATTTT.

This clone was detected a few times. The V and J genes are TRBV2 and TRBJ2-1; D possibly corresponds to TRBD1 (6 bases). Germline CDR1 reads SNHLY; CDR2 reads FYNNEI. The CDR3 covers 19 residues. V lost 1 base and J 4 bases, leaving 23 bases between the germline ends. The DNA of the CDR3 is TGTGCCAGCAGTGAAGTCGGTTCCTTCGGGGCAGGGGCTTACAATGAGCAGTTCTTC. It specifies CASSEVGSFGAGAYNEQFF. Variable domain in full (rest from reference TRBV2 and TRBJ2-1): EPEVTQTPSHQVTQMGQEVILRCVPISNHLYFYWYRQILGQKVEFLVSFYNNEISEKSEIFDDQFSVERPDGSNFTLKIRSTKLEDSAMYFCASSEVGSFGAGAYNEQFFGPGTRLTVL.

The V call is TRBV2, the J call TRBJ2-3; 14 nucleotides match TRBD2. V dropped 7 bases and J dropped 4; count of bases not matched to a gene: 7. The CDR3 has 16 amino acids. Germline values: CDR1 SNHLY, CDR2 FYNNEI. The CDR3, as DNA: TGTGCCAGCACCGGCGGGACTAGCGGGAGCCCAGATACGCAGTATTTT. Protein product: CASTGGTSGSPDTQYF.

V gene TRBV2 combines with J gene TRBJ2-7; 14 bases are shared with TRBD2. This CDR3 has 18 amino acids. V dropped 4 bases and J dropped 3; count of bases not matched to a gene: 11. Germline V lookup: CDR1 SNHLY, CDR2 FYNNEI. The CDR3 DNA reads TGTGCCAGCAGTGGAGCCGACCCGGGACTAGCGGGAGACTACGAGCAGTACTTC. Translation: CASSGADPGLAGDYEQYF.

The V call is TRBV7-9, the J call TRBJ2-1; TRBD2 agrees at 7 bases. The CDR3 sequence is 16 residues long. V gave up 11 bases and J gave up 3 bases; unmatched junction bases: 16. Germline CDR1 SEHNR, CDR2 FQNEAQ (reference sequence). In nucleotides, the CDR3 is TGTGCCGGGGGGGGATTCCTTTCGGGAGGCTACAATGAGCAGTTCTTC. It translates to CAGGGFLSGGYNEQFF.

CDR3 sequence: CASMTSVNTGELFF. For the CDR3, the DNA is TGTGCCAGCATGACTAGCGTAAACACCGGGGAGCTGTTTTTT. This rearrangement joins TRBV25-1 to TRBJ2-2, with 8 bases identical to TRBD2. CDR3 length: 14 residues. V lost 7 bases, J lost 2 bases, and 3 bases stayed unmatched. Germline V gene lookup returns CDR1 MGHDK and CDR2 SYGVNS. The entire variable domain, with the rest obtained from reference TRBV25-1 and TRBJ2-2, is as follows: EADIYQTPRYLVIGTGKKITLECSQTMGHDKMYWYQQDPGMELHLIHYSYGVNSTEKGDLSSESTVSRIRTEHFPLTLESARPSHTSQYLCASMTSVNTGELFFGEGSRLTVL.

This clone was found a few times. The V gene is TRBV11-2, the J gene TRBJ2-7; 9 nucleotides agree with TRBD2. The CDR3 is 17 amino acids. Germline V lookup: CDR1 SGHAT, CDR2 FQNNGV. J was trimmed by 4 bases and V by 0 bases; bases with no gene match: 10. CDR3 loop: CASSLDLGGRAVYEQYF. The CDR3 DNA sequence: TGTGCCAGCAGCTTAGATCTTGGCGGGAGGGCCGTTTACGAGCAGTACTTC.

This clone was seen at least ten times. The chain couples TRBV10-1 to TRBJ1-1; 7 bases map to TRBD1. Trimming removed 6 bases from V and 2 bases from J; junction bases left unmatched: 6. CDR1 WNHNN and CDR2 SYGVQD come from the germline V gene (reference sequence). This CDR3 has 14 residues. The CDR3, as DNA: TGCGCCAGCAGCGACAGGGTACGAAACACTGAAGCTTTCTTT. Protein sequence: CASSDRVRNTEAFF.

A remark on this clone: One junction end disagrees with the germline gene, perhaps due to a read error. CDR3 sequence: CSSSLPGYEQYF. CDR3 sequence (DNA): TGTTCCAGCAGCTTACCGGGGTACGAGCAGTACTTC. The V and J genes are TRBV7-9 and TRBJ2-7; tentatively, D is TRBD2 (5 bases). The V gene's germline CDR1 is SEHNR and CDR2 FQNEAQ (reference sequence). CDR3 size: 12 residues.

The gene calls are TRBV6-6 and TRBJ2-5; 10 bases are shared with TRBD2. Germline CDR1 reads MNHNY; CDR2 reads SVGAGI (reference sequence). This CDR3 is 14 amino acids long. V lost 4 bases and J lost 4; bases outside the gene matches: 3. CDR3 in amino acids: CASSSSGRGETQYF. The CDR3 region has the DNA TGTGCCAGCAGTTCTAGCGGGAGAGGAGAGACCCAGTACTTC.